Below are 26 T cell receptor beta chains sequenced from a single sample in a study of cytomegalovirus exposure and HLA in healthy donors. The study ran its PCR with 60 Vbeta and 13 Jbeta primers. Clones were sequenced by immunoSEQ multiplex PCR, and TCRdb holds only the in-frame ones, with some missing. In total, the table holds 96,000 or so clones. Sequencing used PBMCs. These receptors were taken from a woman aged 30 to 39 in good health and CMV-seronegative.

The chain combines TRBV4-1 with TRBJ2-1, with 7 bases that match TRBD1. CDR1 and CDR2 (germline): MGHRA, YSYEKL. The J segment lost 2 bases and the V segment lost 1 base, leaving 8 bases of the junction unmatched. The CDR3 extends over 17 amino acids. CDR3 bases: TGCGCCAGCAGCCAAGCCCTGAGGGGGCTTACCTACAATGAGCAGTTCTTC. The encoded protein is CASSQALRGLTYNEQFF.

The V gene is TRBV7-8, the J gene TRBJ2-1; TRBD2 matches 13 bases. Trimming took 0 bases from V and 8 from J; bases not matched to a gene: 4. The CDR3 is 16 residues long. Germline V gene sequence: CDR1 SGHVS, CDR2 FQNEAQ. The CDR3: CASSLAGLAGADEQFF. In nucleotides, the CDR3 is TGTGCCAGCAGCTTAGCCGGACTAGCGGGAGCTGATGAGCAGTTCTTC.

The CDR3 bases are TGTGCCAGCAGCGTAGGAGGTGGAGCGGATGAAGCTTTCTTT. It codes for CASSVGGGADEAFF. The chain recombines TRBV9 with TRBJ1-1, with unresolved D. The V and J ends lost 0 bases and 7 bases respectively, with 13 bases between them. The CDR3 spans 14 residues. In germline, CDR1 is SGDLS, CDR2 YYNGEE.

The chain carries TRBV19 and TRBJ2-7; 7 nucleotides align to TRBD1. CDR1 LNHDA and CDR2 SQIVND come from the germline V gene (reference sequence). This CDR3 spans 14 amino acids. With 3 bases clipped from V and 5 bases from J, the junction kept 7 bases outside the gene matches. CDR3 coding DNA: TGTGCCAGTAGTATTGGACGGGACAGCCACGAGCAGTACTTC. Encoded protein: CASSIGRDSHEQYF.

The V gene is TRBV7-9, the J gene TRBJ2-1; 7 bases align to TRBD1. Germline-derived CDR1 and CDR2 are SEHNR and FQNEAQ (reference sequence). The CDR3 loop spans 16 amino acids. Trimming removed 4 bases from V and 4 bases from J; junction bases left unmatched: 10. CDR3 residues: CASSYQGDREYNEQFF. CDR3 coding DNA: TGTGCCAGCAGCTACCAAGGGGACAGAGAGTACAATGAGCAGTTCTTC. Full variable domain (outside the CDR3, taken from reference TRBV7-9 and TRBJ2-1): DTGVSQNPRHKITKRGQNVTFRCDPISEHNRLYWYRQTLGQGPEFLTYFQNEAQLEKSRLLSDRFSAERPKGSFSTLEIQRTEQGDSAMYLCASSYQGDREYNEQFFGPGTRLTVL.

CDR3 sequence reads: CASSPGHGSGNTIYF. CDR3 nucleotides: TGTGCCAGCAGCCCGGGACATGGCTCTGGAAACACCATATATTTT. V is TRBV7-3 and J is TRBJ1-3, with TRBD1 as a possible D gene (6 bases). This CDR3 comprises 15 residues. V lost 5 bases, J lost 0 bases, and 11 bases lay in between. Per germline, CDR1 SGHTA and CDR2 FQGTGA.

This chain connects TRBV5-4 to TRBJ1-2; 12 bases agree with TRBD1. Germline loops: CDR1 SGHNT, CDR2 YYREEE (reference sequence). The CDR3 is 16 residues long. After removal of 1 base from V and 4 bases from J, the junction contained 5 bases not matched to a gene. The CDR3 reads CASSLMGQGASYGYTF. The CDR3 DNA is TGTGCCAGCAGCTTGATGGGACAGGGGGCGAGCTATGGCTACACCTTC.

V and J are TRBV15 and TRBJ1-2; possibly TRBD1 for D (5 bases). The CDR3 consists of 11 residues. Germline CDR1 LNHNV, CDR2 YYDKDF (reference sequence). Trimming cost V 8 bases and J 8 bases, with 12 bases left between them. The CDR3 loop is CATGDSSGYTF. The CDR3 region has the DNA TGTGCCACCGGGGACTCGTCAGGCTACACCTTC.

The chain combines TRBV4-1 with TRBJ2-7; 9 positions agree with TRBD1. The V gene's germline CDR1 is MGHRA and CDR2 YSYEKL. V lost 2 bases to trimming and J lost 3 bases; unmatched junction nucleotides: 2. CDR3 length: 14 residues. The CDR3 region is CASSQTGQGYEQYF. The CDR3 bases are TGCGCCAGCAGCCAAACGGGACAGGGCTACGAGCAGTACTTC.

J is TRBJ2-7 and V is TRBV28; 8 nucleotides match TRBD1. After removal of 7 bases from V and 2 bases from J, the junction contained 10 bases not matched to a gene. Germline CDR1 reads MDHEN; CDR2 reads SYDVKM. The CDR3 length is 15 residues. The CDR3, as DNA: TGTGCCAGCAACACTCTCGGGGGACAGGCCTACGAGCAGTACTTC. Its translation is CASNTLGGQAYEQYF.

About this clone itself: Other nucleotide sequences in the sample specify the same CDR3. The rearrangement joins TRBV5-6 to TRBJ2-3; tentatively, D is TRBD1 (6 bases). The germline V gene encodes CDR1 SGHDT and CDR2 YYEEEE. The ends were cut back, 0 bases at V and 0 bases at J, with 8 bases in the middle. CDR3 length equals 15 residues. CDR3 amino acids: CASSLGGGSTDTQYF. DNA for the CDR3: TGTGCCAGCAGCTTGGGAGGGGGAAGCACAGATACGCAGTATTTT.

The CDR3 region has the DNA TGCGCCAGCAGCTTGGCGCAGGGAGGAAACACCATATATTTT. Amino acid sequence: CASSLAQGGNTIYF. This chain connects TRBV5-1 to TRBJ1-3; tentative D call: TRBD1 (5 bases). CDR3 length: 14 amino acids. V was cut by 0 bases and J by 4 bases, with 8 bases left in between. Germline lookup yields CDR1 SGHRS and CDR2 YFSETQ. The full variable domain, its missing parts supplied by reference TRBV5-1 and TRBJ1-3, is KAGVTQTPRYLIKTRGQQVTLSCSPISGHRSVSWYQQTPGQGLQFLFEYFSETQRNKGNFPGRFSGRQFSNSRSEMNVSTLELGDSALYLCASSLAQGGNTIYFGEGSWLTVV.

The V and J genes are TRBV30 and TRBJ2-5; perhaps TRBD2 as D (6 bases). The CDR3 length is 13 residues. Germline CDR1 and CDR2: GTSNPN and SVGIG (reference sequence). Trimming stripped 3 bases from V and 3 bases from J, with 11 bases between. CDR3 sequence: CAWSLSSEETQYF. DNA for the CDR3: TGTGCCTGGAGCCTCTCTAGCGAAGAGACCCAGTACTTC. The full variable domain, its missing parts supplied by reference TRBV30 and TRBJ2-5, is SQTIHQWPATLVQPVGSPLSLECTVEGTSNPNLYWYRQAAGRGLQLLFYSVGIGQISSEVPQNLSASRPQDRQFILSSKKLLLSDSGFYLCAWSLSSEETQYFGPGTRLLVL.

The chain joins TRBV2 to TRBJ1-1; D perhaps matches TRBD1 (5 bases). Germline CDR1 is SNHLY and CDR2 is FYNNEI. CDR3 size: 15 residues. With 9 bases removed from V and 1 base from J, the gap between germline ends came to 18 bases. The CDR3 coding sequence is TGTGCCAGTGGGGGGGTGTACGGAGCGAACACTGAAGCTTTCTTT. This codes for CASGGVYGANTEAFF.

The chain combines TRBV7-8 with TRBJ1-2; TRBD1 is a possible D gene (5 bases). V was cut by 6 bases and J by 5 bases, with 13 bases left in between. The CDR3 runs to 13 residues. CDR1 SGHVS and CDR2 FQNEAQ come from the germline V gene. DNA of the CDR3: TGTGCCAGCAGTCCGACAGAGGCGTATGGCTACACCTTC. It is translated as CASSPTEAYGYTF.

V gene TRBV28 combines with J gene TRBJ2-2; 10 bases agree with TRBD1. The germline CDR1 and CDR2 sequences are MDHEN and SYDVKM. This CDR3 has 14 residues. With 6 bases clipped from V and 5 bases from J, the junction kept 3 bases outside the gene matches. DNA for the CDR3: TGTGCCAGCAGGGGGACAGGGGAAACCGGGGAGCTGTTTTTT. This sequence encodes CASRGTGETGELFF.

The V and J genes are TRBV7-3 and TRBJ2-2; 8 bases line up with TRBD1. Germline V gene sequence: CDR1 SGHTA, CDR2 FQGTGA. V lost 5 bases and J lost 0; bases outside the gene matches: 8. This CDR3 region has 17 residues. The DNA of the CDR3 is TGTGCCAGCAGCCAACGACCGACAGGGGCGAACACCGGGGAGCTGTTTTTT. This encodes CASSQRPTGANTGELFF. The complete variable domain, with remaining parts taken from reference TRBV7-3 and TRBJ2-2, reads GAGVSQTPSNKVTEKGKYVELRCDPISGHTALYWYRQSLGQGPEFLIYFQGTGAADDSGLPNDRFFAVRPEGSVSTLKIQRTERGDSAVYLCASSQRPTGANTGELFFGEGSRLTVL.

This chain connects TRBV11-2 to TRBJ2-1; 9 bases map to TRBD1. Germline V lookup: CDR1 SGHAT, CDR2 FQNNGV. The CDR3 runs 15 residues. The J segment lost 5 bases and the V segment lost 5 bases, leaving 7 bases of the junction unmatched. CDR3 nucleotides: TGTGCCAGCAGCCTAGGACAGGGGAGGCACAATGAGCAGTTCTTC. It is translated as CASSLGQGRHNEQFF.

The chain carries TRBV2 and TRBJ1-5; the match to TRBD1 covers 7 bases. With 3 bases clipped from V and 1 base from J, the junction kept 6 bases outside the gene matches. The CDR3 sequence is 16 residues long. Germline lookup yields CDR1 SNHLY and CDR2 FYNNEI. CDR3 protein: CASSDQTGLSNQPQHF. In DNA form, the CDR3 reads TGTGCCAGCAGTGACCAGACAGGGCTCAGCAATCAGCCCCAGCATTTT.

The rearrangement joins TRBV28 to TRBJ2-7; TRBD1 aligns across 7 bases. V was pared by 1 base and J by 2 bases, with 8 bases of the junction left unmatched. The CDR3 runs 16 residues. The V gene's germline CDR1 is MDHEN and CDR2 SYDVKM. CDR3 residues: CASSLFGDSITYEQYF. The CDR3 region has the DNA TGTGCCAGCAGTTTATTTGGGGACAGTATCACCTACGAGCAGTACTTC.

The chain's CDR3 is CASSVDRGENTIYF. In DNA form, the CDR3 reads TGTGCCAGTAGTGTTGACAGGGGTGAAAACACCATATATTTT. The J gene is TRBJ1-3, the V gene TRBV19; 8 bases are shared with TRBD1. Germline lookup yields CDR1 LNHDA and CDR2 SQIVND (reference sequence). The CDR3 sequence is 14 residues long. The V and J ends lost 5 bases and 6 bases, in that order; junction bases with no gene match: 6.

The V and J genes are TRBV2 and TRBJ1-4, with 7 bases fitting TRBD1. V was pared by 5 bases and J by 6 bases, with 6 bases of the junction left unmatched. The CDR3 runs 14 residues. The V gene's germline CDR1 is SNHLY and CDR2 FYNNEI. CDR3 nucleotides: TGTGCCAGCAGTTCGCAGGGGGTCGATGAAAAACTGTTTTTT. This translates into CASSSQGVDEKLFF.

This chain joins TRBV19 and TRBJ2-7; 7 nucleotides match TRBD2. The CDR3 is made up of 15 amino acids. V trimming: 4 bases; J trimming: 0 bases; junction bases outside the gene matches: 6. Germline CDR1 LNHDA, CDR2 SQIVND (reference sequence). The CDR3 here is CASSRVAGDSYEQYF. The CDR3 DNA is TGTGCCAGTAGTAGGGTAGCGGGTGACTCCTACGAGCAGTACTTC.

Concerning this clone: One end of the junction is discordant with germline, which a read error may explain. V and J are TRBV9 and TRBJ2-5; TRBD1 agrees at 12 bases. Germline assignment: CDR1 SGDLS and CDR2 YYNGEE. This CDR3 is 16 amino acids long. The DNA of the CDR3 is TGTGCCGGCAGCGTAGAGGGACAGGGGGCGACGGAGACCCAGTACTTC. Translation gives CAGSVEGQGATETQYF.

The chain combines TRBV5-1 with TRBJ2-1, with 8 bases fitting TRBD2. Per germline, CDR1 SGHRS and CDR2 YFSETQ. CDR3 size: 16 residues. With 4 bases clipped from V and 3 bases from J, the junction kept 9 bases outside the gene matches. The CDR3 reads CASSATTSGSYNEQFF. The CDR3, as DNA: TGCGCCAGCAGCGCGACAACTAGCGGTAGCTACAATGAGCAGTTCTTC.

This chain joins TRBV5-4 and TRBJ2-6, with D possibly TRBD2 on 5 matching bases. The CDR3 consists of 16 residues. Trimming took 4 bases from V and 0 from J, leaving 11 bases between them. The germline gives CDR1 SGHNT, CDR2 YYREEE (reference sequence). Written as DNA, the CDR3 is TGTGCCAGCAGCCAGGACGGAGGCTCTGGGGCCAACGTCCTGACTTTC. Protein product: CASSQDGGSGANVLTF.